Reported below is one TCR beta chain. These data come from a study of T cell responses to AZD1222 COVID-19 vaccine. Data came from immunoSEQ multiplex PCR; TCRdb stores just in-frame clones and leaves some out. This sample has around 130,000 clones, with 75% to 95% found just once. This specimen consisted of peripheral blood, obtained 28 days after the second AZD1222 dose. This TCR came from an adult who received the AZD1222 COVID-19 vaccine.

CDR3 sequence reads: CATATGTGGTEAFF. The CDR3 nucleotides read TGTGCCACCGCGACCGGGACAGGGGGCACTGAAGCTTTCTTT. The gene calls are TRBV19 and TRBJ1-1, with 11 bases lining up with TRBD1. Looked up from germline, CDR1 is LNHDA and CDR2 is SQIVND (reference sequence). With 10 bases clipped from V and 4 bases from J, the junction kept 8 bases outside the gene matches. This CDR3 is 14 amino acids long.